The 23 T cell receptor beta chains listed next were all sequenced from one sample in a study of shared clonotypes between healthy human individuals (dated by TCRdb to the early 2020s). The library was built by means of the immunoSEQ multiplex PCR assay. This is the immuneACCESS table as TCRdb keeps it, with only in-frame sequences that have V and J called. A part of the clones is gone; compared with another copy, unresolved V genes explain less than half, and the rest is unexplained. The sample table lists about 1 million clones, around 76% of them with a count of one. 1.4% to 1.5% of the sample comes from the top ten. Sequenced material: memory CD4+ T cells sorted from blood. In the paper's terms, the cell subset or site label means: CD45RA-negative fraction. All receptors derive from a man between 18 and 29 years old in good health.

A word on this clone: Distinct nucleotide sequences in the sample also encode this CDR3. CDR3 nucleotides: TGTGCCAGTAGTCGTACGGGACTCAACACCGGGGAGCTGTTTTTT. Translation: CASSRTGLNTGELFF. V usage is TRBV19 and J usage is TRBJ2-2, with a weak D call TRBD2 (6 bases). Trimming pared 5 bases from V and 2 bases from J, leaving 12 bases between. Germline-derived CDR1 and CDR2 are LNHDA and SQIVND (reference sequence). This CDR3 is built from 15 residues.

The rearrangement uses TRBV6-1 and TRBJ2-7, with D perhaps matching TRBD1 (5 bases). This CDR3 has 14 residues. V lost 1 base and J 2 bases, leaving 9 bases between the germline ends. Germline CDR1 reads MNHNS; CDR2 reads SASEGT. In nucleotides, the CDR3 is TGTGCCAGCAGTGAAGTCCAGGGCCCCTACGAGCAGTACTTC. This encodes CASSEVQGPYEQYF.

This CDR3 is CASSLTGVGQYF. CDR3 in DNA: TGTGCCAGCAGCCTGACAGGGGTCGGGCAGTACTTC. The chain recombines TRBV6-5 with TRBJ2-7; TRBD1 aligns across 8 bases. The trim removed 6 bases at V and 9 bases at J, leaving 7 bases unmatched. Germline CDR1 MNHEY, CDR2 SVGAGI. There are 12 residues in the CDR3.

The V gene is TRBV2, the J gene TRBJ2-5, with D uncertain. Germline lookup yields CDR1 SNHLY and CDR2 FYNNEI. Trimming cost V 8 bases and J 1 base, with 5 bases left between them. This CDR3 spans 11 amino acids. The CDR3 bases are TGTGCCAGCCAGGCCCAAGAGACCCAGTACTTC. Its translation: CASQAQETQYF.

This clone was seen more than once but under ten times. An end of the junction does not agree with germline; a read error may underlie this. The V gene is TRBV7-9, the J gene TRBJ1-1; 11 bases align to TRBD1. Germline V CDR1 and CDR2: SEHNR, FQNEAQ (reference sequence). The CDR3 is 15 amino acids. The CDR3 DNA reads TGCGCCAGCAGCTGGCCGGGACAGGGGGTCACTGAAGCTTTCTTT. Amino acids: CASSWPGQGVTEAFF.

V and J are TRBV9 and TRBJ2-3; 7 bases line up with TRBD1. The CDR3 sequence is 15 residues long. Germline V gene data show CDR1 as SGDLS and CDR2 as YYNGEE. V lost 7 bases and J lost 2; bases outside the gene matches: 10. Written as DNA, the CDR3 is TGTGCCAGCGCCCGTAGTCAGGGGGTCACAGATACGCAGTATTTT. It codes for CASARSQGVTDTQYF.

The rearrangement uses TRBV30 and TRBJ2-5; the match to TRBD1 covers 10 bases. Trimming at V came to 6 bases and at J to 3 bases, leaving 4 bases not matched to a gene. Germline V gene lookup returns CDR1 GTSNPN and CDR2 SVGIG (reference sequence). This CDR3 is 13 amino acids long. The CDR3 DNA reads TGTGCCTGCACAGGGACAGGGGAAGAGACCCAGTACTTC. It is translated as CACTGTGEETQYF.

This chain connects TRBV19 to TRBJ1-5; TRBD1 is a possible D gene (6 bases). The CDR3 extends over 14 amino acids. CDR1 is LNHDA and CDR2 is SQIVND in the germline V gene (reference sequence). The ends were cut back, 5 bases at V and 3 bases at J, with 11 bases in the middle. The CDR3 sequence: CASSAQGSNQPQHF. CDR3 DNA: TGTGCCAGTAGTGCTCAGGGGTCCAATCAGCCCCAGCATTTT.

The gene calls are TRBV30 and TRBJ1-1; tentative D call: TRBD1 (6 bases). The ends were cut back, 2 bases at V and 6 bases at J, with 16 bases in the middle. Looked up from germline, CDR1 is GTSNPN and CDR2 is SVGIG (reference sequence). This CDR3 is 14 amino acids long. CDR3 bases: TGTGCCTGGAGTTCAGGGGAATCGTGGGCTGAAGCTTTCTTT. It codes for CAWSSGESWAEAFF.

The count of this clone is one. The V gene is TRBV4-1, the J gene TRBJ2-5; TRBD2 aligns across 7 bases. The DNA end is a closer match to TRBJ2-7, so the J assignment may be wrong. In germline, CDR1 is MGHRA, CDR2 YSYEKL. The length of the CDR3 is 17 residues. The CDR3 reads CASSQEGGGRTRYEQYF. The CDR3 DNA sequence: TGCGCCAGCAGCCAAGAAGGCGGGGGACGTACCCGCTACGAGCAGTACTTC.

V usage is TRBV2 and J usage is TRBJ2-1, with 11 nucleotides matching TRBD1. The CDR3 totals 14 residues. CDR1 SNHLY and CDR2 FYNNEI come from the germline V gene. V shed 6 bases and J 7 bases; nucleotides not matched to a gene: 5. For the CDR3, the DNA is TGTGCCAGCAGGGGGGACAGGGGGACGAATGAGCAGTTCTTC. Translated, it gives CASRGDRGTNEQFF.

This rearrangement joins TRBV6-1 to TRBJ1-2; D might be TRBD1 (5 bases). V was pared by 4 bases and J by 4 bases, with 10 bases between. Germline assignment: CDR1 MNHNS and CDR2 SASEGT. CDR3 length: 13 residues. The CDR3 reads CASSVREGYGYTF. In DNA form, the CDR3 reads TGTGCCAGCAGTGTCAGGGAGGGCTATGGCTACACCTTC.

This clone was found a few times. The gene calls are TRBV18 and TRBJ1-1; 9 bases match TRBD1. This CDR3 region has 13 residues. After removal of 3 bases from V and 7 bases from J, the junction contained 3 bases not matched to a gene. CDR1 and CDR2 from the germline V gene are KGHSH and LQKENI. The CDR3 sequence is CASSPGTGNEAFF. The CDR3 DNA reads TGTGCCAGCTCACCCGGGACAGGGAATGAAGCTTTCTTT.

The chain is built from TRBV9 and TRBJ1-6; D gene ambiguous. The ends were cut back, 0 bases at V and 0 bases at J, with 13 bases in the middle. This CDR3 contains 18 residues. CDR1 and CDR2 from the germline V gene are SGDLS and YYNGEE. The CDR3 coding sequence is TGTGCCAGCAGCGTAGAGCCCACCCAGAGCTCCTATAATTCACCCCTCCACTTT. Translation: CASSVEPTQSSYNSPLHF. Variable domain in full (rest from reference TRBV9 and TRBJ1-6): DSGVTQTPKHLITATGQRVTLRCSPRSGDLSVYWYQQSLDQGLQFLIQYYNGEERAKGNILERFSAQQFPDLHSELNLSSLELGDSALYFCASSVEPTQSSYNSPLHFGNGTRLTVT.

In nucleotides, the CDR3 is TGTGCCAGCAGTGAACCGCGGGGGGGCCCCAATGAGCAGTTCTTC. Protein product: CASSEPRGGPNEQFF. The chain couples TRBV2 to TRBJ2-1; 9 bases are shared with TRBD2. This CDR3 is 15 amino acids long. In germline, CDR1 is SNHLY, CDR2 FYNNEI. The trim removed 2 bases at V and 6 bases at J, leaving 5 bases unmatched.

The chain joins TRBV5-5 to TRBJ1-6, with no clear D. Trimming shortened V by 0 bases and J by 9 bases, and 7 bases separated the two germline ends. Looked up from germline, CDR1 is SGHKS and CDR2 is YYEKEE (reference sequence). This CDR3 contains 13 residues. CDR3 in amino acids: CASSLEAGSPLHF. In nucleotides, the CDR3 is TGTGCCAGCAGCTTGGAGGCGGGTTCACCCCTCCACTTT.

V and J are TRBV6-6 and TRBJ2-7; 11 bases agree with TRBD2. The germline V gene has CDR1 MNHNY and CDR2 SVGAGI (reference sequence). The CDR3 loop spans 16 amino acids. The V segment lost 4 bases and the J segment 1 base; nucleotides outside the gene matches: 6. CDR3 sequence: CASSSLAGVTSYEQYF. In DNA, the CDR3 is TGTGCCAGCAGTTCACTAGCGGGAGTTACGTCCTACGAGCAGTACTTC.

The gene calls are TRBV7-2 and TRBJ2-2; no clear D. Between the trimmed V and J ends, which lost 2 bases and 6 bases, there was a span of 13 bases. CDR1 is SGHTA and CDR2 is FQGNSA in the germline V gene. CDR3 length: 15 residues. The DNA of the CDR3 is TGTGCCAGCAGCTTACGAGGTGATGGGGCCGGGGAGCTGTTTTTT. It translates to CASSLRGDGAGELFF.

About this clone: Other nucleotide sequences in the sample specify the same CDR3. J is TRBJ2-5 and V is TRBV4-1; D not certain. Trimming took off 0 bases at V and 1 base at J, with 6 bases between the two ends. The CDR3 is made up of 14 amino acids. The germline V gene encodes CDR1 MGHRA and CDR2 YSYEKL. The CDR3 nucleotides read TGCGCCAGCAGCCAAGAGAGTCCCCAAGAGACCCAGTACTTC. It specifies CASSQESPQETQYF.

The rearrangement links TRBV28 to TRBJ2-3; TRBD1 matches 8 bases. The CDR3 spans 15 residues. With 4 bases clipped from V and 5 bases from J, the junction kept 8 bases outside the gene matches. The V gene's germline CDR1 is MDHEN and CDR2 SYDVKM. Here the CDR3 reads CASSSLGQERDTQYF. Written as DNA, the CDR3 is TGTGCCAGCAGTTCCCTGGGACAGGAAAGAGATACGCAGTATTTT.

This sequence joins TRBV2 and TRBJ2-5, with D maybe TRBD2 (5 bases). Germline CDR1 SNHLY, CDR2 FYNNEI. The V gene lost 2 bases and the J gene lost 9 bases, with 13 bases spanning the gap. The CDR3 is 13 residues long. The CDR3 sequence is CASSETPPGAQYF. CDR3 DNA sequence: TGTGCCAGCAGTGAAACCCCACCCGGGGCCCAGTACTTC.

The chain carries TRBV9 and TRBJ2-2, with 8 bases that match TRBD1. The germline V gene has CDR1 SGDLS and CDR2 YYNGEE. V trimming: 0 bases; J trimming: 7 bases; junction bases outside the gene matches: 8. There are 16 residues in the CDR3. The CDR3 DNA is TGTGCCAGCAGCGTAGACCACCAGGGGGCGAACGGGGAGCTGTTTTTT. Residues: CASSVDHQGANGELFF.

This rearrangement joins TRBV5-5 to TRBJ2-7; TRBD2 matches 8 bases. CDR1 SGHKS and CDR2 YYEKEE come from the germline V gene (reference sequence). The CDR3 extends over 14 amino acids. V lost 1 base to trimming and J lost 6 bases; unmatched junction nucleotides: 6. The CDR3 is CASSLFALAGEQYF. CDR3 DNA: TGTGCCAGCAGCTTGTTCGCTCTAGCGGGCGAGCAGTACTTC.